The T cell receptor beta chain described here comes from a study of blood T cells in healthy people across ages. The study, taken as a whole, reports: Those diversity estimates obtained from one million T cells were thought to be underestimates.

V was trimmed by 1 base and J by 3 bases, leaving 19 bases between them. Germline V gene lookup returns CDR1 SGHTA and CDR2 FQGNSA. CDR3 length equals 17 residues. Through a sample-barcoded 5' primer and a J-beta primer mix, a second PCR was run for roughly 7 to 12 cycles. MiXCR, run by TCRdb on the 5' RACE reads, gives a single entry per CDR3 protein. Of around 1,900,000 distinct CDR3 sequences in the sample, 30% to 40% were seen once. A word on this clonotype: Antigen specificity is unknown.

The study drew donors from healthy Caucasian individuals in Russia aged 6 to 90. This TCR was recovered from a human donor in good health. Input material: blood. The gene calls are TRBV7-2 and TRBJ2-7, with D maybe TRBD2 (6 bases). The CDR3: CASSLGAGNQGYYEQYF. The CDR3 DNA is TGTGCCAGCAGCTTAGGGGCGGGGAATCAGGGCTACTACGAGCAGTACTTC. The full variable domain, in which reference TRBV7-2 and TRBJ2-7 provide the parts outside the CDR3, is GAGVSQSPSNKVTEKGKDVELRCDPISGHTALYWYRQSLGQGLEFLIYFQGNSAPDKSGLPSDRFSAERTGGSVSTLTIQRTQQEDSAVYLCASSLGAGNQGYYEQYFGPGTRLTVT.